The TCR beta chain described here comes from a study of CD8 T cells in Susac syndrome. Included as multiple sclerosis controls were treatment-naive patients who had stable or active relapsing-remitting disease. Note on this clonotype: The antigen remains unidentified.

With random hexamers, reverse transcription was performed on roughly 0.5 to 1 ug of RNA. Coverage of TCR beta CDR3 amplification by immunoSEQ multiplex PCR extended to 54 Vbeta and 13 Jbeta. TCRdb re-called the immunoSEQ multiplex PCR reads through MiXCR, storing one row per CDR3 protein. This sample has 200,000 to 250,000 distinct CDR3 sequences, with 95% found just once. Germline V gene sequence: CDR1 SGHVS, CDR2 FQNEAQ. With 1 base removed from V and 7 bases from J, the gap between germline ends came to 20 bases. CDR3 length equals 16 residues. The study, taken as a whole, reports: The study recognized that its TCR sequencing and HLA analysis covered a relatively small number of individuals.

This TCR derives from a human donor with multiple sclerosis. The chain carries TRBV7-8 and TRBJ2-7; D perhaps matches TRBD1 (6 bases). Sequencing was performed on CD4+ T cells from PBMCs. CDR3 loop: CASSLVPRGRQWEQYF. The CDR3 DNA sequence: TGTGCCAGCAGCTTAGTTCCCAGGGGCCGGCAATGGGAGCAGTACTTC.